The clone carrying this TCR beta chain showed up many times. This specimen belongs to a study of T-cell reconstitution after alpha-beta-depleted transplantation in children. Germline loops: CDR1 SGHRS, CDR2 YFSETQ. The CDR3 runs to 19 residues. V was clipped by 0 bases and J by 3 bases; unmatched bases: 12. For TCRbeta, the library was prepared with unique molecular identifiers. TCRdb redid the calling of the PCR reads with MiXCR, one entry per CDR3 protein. In the table there are about 150,000 distinct CDR3 sequences, over 8.5% of which are singletons. The source is a boy younger than 10 with acute myeloid leukemia, due to receive a stem cell transplant. The sequencing used PBMCs, collected before TCRalphabeta/CD19-depleted stem cell transplant. This sequence joins TRBV5-1 and TRBJ2-2, with TRBD2 matching 9 bases. The CDR3 bases are TGCGCCAGCAGCTTGGATGGGCCTAGCGGGGTACTCGACACCGGGGAGCTGTTTTTT. Translating gives CASSLDGPSGVLDTGELFF.